This T cell receptor beta chain originates from a study of shared clonotypes between healthy human individuals. Whole-study findings and limits: Across a few donors, naive CD4 shared 5% to 6%, naive CD8 more than 3%, memory CD4 2% to 2.5%, memory CD8 under 0.5%.

The junction had 9 bases not matched to a gene; V was cut back by 7 bases and J by 0 bases. Germline V lookup: CDR1 SNHLY, CDR2 FYNNEI. The CDR3 is made up of 17 amino acids. From CD4+ cells came CD45RA+ naive and CD45RA-negative memory subsets. As to this clone: What it binds is not known.

Produced via immunoSEQ multiplex PCR; TCRdb's table is partial and in-frame only. Among 2 million to 2.5 million clones listed, 80% to 95% were seen once. The receptor comes from a man between 18 and 35 years old in good health. Some clones in this sample may be carry-over from other donors' samples. Sequenced material: naive CD4+ T cells from PBMCs. The subset is: CD45RA+ positively selected. This chain uses TRBV2 with TRBJ2-2; 9 bases are shared with TRBD1. CDR3 nucleotides: TGTGCCAGCAAGGGACAGGGTAAACTCTCGAACACCGGGGAGCTGTTTTTT. Translating it yields CASKGQGKLSNTGELFF.